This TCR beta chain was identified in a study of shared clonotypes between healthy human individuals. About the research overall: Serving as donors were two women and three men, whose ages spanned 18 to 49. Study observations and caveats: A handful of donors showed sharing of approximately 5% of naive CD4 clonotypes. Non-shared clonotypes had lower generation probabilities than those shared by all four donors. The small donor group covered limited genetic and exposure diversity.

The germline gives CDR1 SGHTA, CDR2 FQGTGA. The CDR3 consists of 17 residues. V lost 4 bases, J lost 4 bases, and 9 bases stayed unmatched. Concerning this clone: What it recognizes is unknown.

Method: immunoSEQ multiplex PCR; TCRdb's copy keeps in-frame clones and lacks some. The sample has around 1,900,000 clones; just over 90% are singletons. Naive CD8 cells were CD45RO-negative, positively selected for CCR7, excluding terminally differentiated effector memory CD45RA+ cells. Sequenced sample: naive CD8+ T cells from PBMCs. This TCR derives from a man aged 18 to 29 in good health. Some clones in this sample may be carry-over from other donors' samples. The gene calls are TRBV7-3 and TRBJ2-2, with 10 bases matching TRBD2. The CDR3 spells CASSYTSGNAGTGELFF. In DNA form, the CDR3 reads TGTGCCAGCAGCTACACTAGCGGGAATGCTGGCACCGGGGAGCTGTTTTTT.